Below, one T cell receptor (beta chain) is given with its context. Its antigen remains unknown. This record comes from a study of Ad26.COV2.S vaccination and SARS-CoV-2 variants. CDR1 is SGHTA and CDR2 is FQGNSA in the germline V gene. Trimming removed 2 bases from V and 6 bases from J; junction bases left unmatched: 2. The CDR3 runs to 14 residues. TCRdb's table, derived via immunoSEQ multiplex PCR, lists solely in-frame clones and lacks some. This sample yields a few hundred thousand clones, of which about nine tenths are seen a single time; approximately 12% belongs to the top ten. The treatment is: roughly 18 received Ad26.COV2.S at low or high dose, single or two shots; about 5 received placebo; per-sample allocation not given. All samples were drawn on day 63, counting from the first vaccine or placebo injection. Findings of the study overall: CD8+ and CD4+ T cells specific for spike reportedly responded with substantial breadth after vaccination.

Source: peripheral blood, taken in a trial of Ad26.COV2.S vaccine versus placebo. The chain uses TRBV7-2 and TRBJ2-2; 8 nucleotides agree with TRBD2. The source is a person between 18 and 59 years old who received the Ad26.COV2.S COVID-19 vaccine or a placebo. The CDR3 loop is CASSLKLAAGELFF. In nucleotides, the CDR3 is TGTGCCAGCAGCTTAAAACTAGCGGCCGGGGAGCTGTTTTTT.